This TCR beta chain was recorded in a study of blood T cell repertoires in COVID-19. Study at large: The study drew acute and convalescent COVID-19 samples from the United States, Italy and Spain. PBMCs, B-cell-depleted T cells, or T cells provided the cDNA or gDNA that made up the material.

CDR1 and CDR2 from the germline V gene are SEHNR and FQNEAQ (reference sequence). V lost 6 bases, J lost 5 bases, and 12 bases lay in between. There are 13 residues in the CDR3. Original methodology: It was from reference gene primer amplification that nucleated cell counts were estimated. TCRdb's table, derived via immunoSEQ multiplex PCR, lists solely in-frame clones and lacks some. Clonal size and the V and J genes are those of that table, whereas D and trimming came from the DNA. The profile shows almost 100,000 clones, more than 75% of them singletons. Sequencing was done on a sample of peripheral blood. The V call is TRBV7-9, the J call TRBJ2-3; tentatively, D is TRBD2 (5 bases). This receptor was identified in a man over 45 with acute or convalescent COVID-19. The DNA for the CDR3 is TGTGCCAGCAGACAAGGACTCAGAGATACGCAGTATTTT. It specifies CASRQGLRDTQYF.